This T cell receptor beta chain was recorded in a study of T cell repertoires in cytomegalovirus infection (dated by TCRdb to the late 2010s). Regarding the complete study: Donor HLA type was relevant to the analysis, because carriage of CMV infection together with the matching HLA type was indicated by public TCR beta signatures.

Sequencing relied on an Illumina HiSeq 1500. Clones were called with MiXCR by TCRdb after fastp trimmed the public reads at Q25, and only in-frame beta chains were retained. Records with the same CDR3 protein are collapsed into one entry carrying the most frequent genes and DNA. Recorded for this sample are about 490,000 distinct CDR3 sequences; about 15% of them occurred a single time. 20% to 30% of the sample is taken by the ten largest. Broad study findings and their caveats: The ex vivo response was dominated by HLA-C-restricted CMV-specific TCR beta clonotypes, which also provided the single most frequent clonotype in two of eight donors. Cumulative frequency of public TCR beta family members discriminated carriers of CMV infection plus the relevant HLA type in this cohort and an independent roughly 330-donor cohort.

This clonotype was detected a few times. It has no known antigen specificity. No much larger clone exists at a distance of one base, and base qualities are not known. Sequences were obtained from CD8+ T cells from PBMCs. The sequence derives from a human donor in good health (CMV status not recorded). Some clones in this sample may be carry-over from other donors' samples.

The bases read TGTGCCAGCAAGGGGGGGAGGGCGGACAATGAGCAGTTCTTC. Its coded protein is CASKGGRADNEQFF. The sequence joins TRBV6-5 to TRBJ2-1, and TRBD2 may be the D gene, going by 7 matching bases. The CDR3 starts with the cysteine, ends with the phenylalanine, and has 14 residues. Only CDR3 DNA is held: 42 bases, read in frame from base 1. The germline V gene specifies MNHEY as CDR1 and SVGAGI as CDR2. Between the V and J ends, shortened by 7 bases and 5 bases respectively, the junction contains 15 bases.